The subject of this entry is one T cell receptor (beta chain). The sample originates from a study of cytomegalovirus exposure and HLA in healthy donors. In the PCR, 60 Vbeta and 13 Jbeta primers were used. Assay: immunoSEQ multiplex PCR; the TCRdb copy retains only in-frame clones and omits some. The sample has about 150,000 clones; roughly 80% are singletons. This CDR3 has 17 residues. Germline-derived CDR1 and CDR2 are SEHNR and FQNEAQ (reference sequence). Trimming at V came to 4 bases and at J to 5 bases, leaving 13 bases not matched to a gene. The receptor was isolated from a human donor in good health. The rearrangement links TRBV7-9 to TRBJ2-5; 10 bases are shared with TRBD2. Sequences were obtained from PBMCs. CDR3: CASSSNLAGGFGETQYF. As DNA, the CDR3 is TGTGCCAGCAGCTCCAATTTAGCGGGGGGTTTCGGGGAGACCCAGTACTTC.